The 24 T cell receptor beta chains in this list originate from one sample, sequenced in a study of blood T cells in healthy people across ages. It was with a sample-barcoded 5' primer and a J-beta primer mix that a second PCR of roughly 7 to 12 cycles was run. A single record per CDR3 protein comes from TCRdb applying MiXCR to the 5' RACE reads. The sample has roughly 1.5 million distinct CDR3 sequences, roughly two fifths seen once. The sequencing input was blood. All receptors come from a woman aged 18-29 years in good health.

V is TRBV4-1 and J is TRBJ2-4; possibly TRBD2 for D (5 bases). The J call may be wrong; the DNA end is better matched by TRBJ2-7. The CDR3 has 14 residues. Per the germline V gene, CDR1 is MGHRA and CDR2 is YSYEKL. Here the CDR3 DNA reads TGCGCCAGCAGTCACGCCCCCGGGATGGACGAGCAGTACTTC. Translating it yields CASSHAPGMDEQYF.

The CDR3 reads CASSPVLWEGEQYF. The DNA of the CDR3 is TGTGCCAGCAGCCCGGTCCTTTGGGAGGGCGAGCAGTACTTC. J is TRBJ2-7 and V is TRBV11-2, with TRBD2 identical over 7 bases. With V trimmed by 5 bases and J by 6 bases, 10 bases remained unmatched. Germline V gene lookup returns CDR1 SGHAT and CDR2 FQNNGV. This CDR3 is built from 14 residues.

The rearrangement links TRBV2 to TRBJ2-7; no clear D gene. CDR3 size: 13 residues. V lost 9 bases and J lost 7, with 19 bases in between. Germline CDR1 SNHLY, CDR2 FYNNEI. This CDR3 is CARTGRQGNEQYF. The DNA for the CDR3 is TGTGCCAGGACCGGCCGACAAGGGAATGAGCAGTACTTC.

This clonotype appeared a few times. The chain carries TRBV24-1 and TRBJ2-5, with 7 bases aligning to TRBD1. This CDR3 has 15 residues. The ends lost 1 base at V and 4 bases at J; junction bases unmatched: 5. Germline CDR1 reads KGHDR; CDR2 reads SFDVKD. The CDR3 is CATSDFGRGSETQYF. CDR3 nucleotides: TGTGCCACCAGTGATTTTGGCAGGGGGTCAGAGACCCAGTACTTC.

This clonotype turned up a few times. The CDR3: CASRLPARHNEQFF. The DNA of the CDR3 is TGTGCCAGCAGGCTTCCGGCCCGGCACAATGAGCAGTTCTTC. V gene TRBV28 combines with J gene TRBJ2-1; D is ambiguous. Per germline, CDR1 MDHEN and CDR2 SYDVKM. V was clipped by 6 bases and J by 5 bases, with 14 bases between them. The CDR3 sequence is 14 residues long.

The gene calls are TRBV20-1 and TRBJ2-3; tentatively, D is TRBD2 (6 bases). Germline V gene data show CDR1 as DFQATT and CDR2 as SNEGSKA (reference sequence). This CDR3 has 15 amino acids. V was trimmed by 2 bases and J by 5 bases, leaving 17 bases between them. This chain's CDR3 is CSARSFGGAGDTQYF. The DNA of the CDR3 is TGCAGTGCTAGAAGCTTTGGGGGAGCGGGAGATACGCAGTATTTT.

In its sample, this clonotype was seen once. This clone may be a read error of a much larger clone one base away. J is TRBJ2-1 and V is TRBV27; D is unresolved. Trimming took off 3 bases at V and 10 bases at J, with 13 bases between the two ends. CDR1 and CDR2 (germline): MNHEY, SMNVEV (reference sequence). The CDR3 is made up of 13 amino acids. The CDR3 DNA sequence: TGTGCCAGCAGTTTTTTGGGCTCCTACGAGCAGTTCTTC. This sequence encodes CASSFLGSYEQFF.

This clonotype was seen a few times. V and J are TRBV7-2 and TRBJ2-3, with 8 bases matching TRBD2. The V segment lost 4 bases and the J segment 0 bases; nucleotides outside the gene matches: 3. This CDR3 is 15 amino acids long. Per germline, CDR1 SGHTA and CDR2 FQGNSA. This CDR3 is CASSWTSSSTDTQYF. The DNA of the CDR3 is TGTGCCAGCAGCTGGACTAGCAGCAGCACAGATACGCAGTATTTT.

This clonotype was seen a few times. The V gene is TRBV12-3 or TRBV12-4, the J gene TRBJ1-5; D is undetermined. The CDR3 totals 14 residues. Trimming took off 2 bases at V and 5 bases at J, with 10 bases between the two ends. In DNA, the CDR3 is TGTGCCAGCAGTTTAATGTTCGGACATCAGCCCCAGCATTTT. Protein product: CASSLMFGHQPQHF.

The chain employs TRBV6-2 or TRBV6-3 and TRBJ1-1; the D gene is possibly TRBD1 (5 bases). The CDR3 length is 15 residues. Trimming removed 5 bases from V and 0 bases from J, with 13 bases in between. The germline gives CDR1 MNHEY, CDR2 SVGEGT. CDR3 protein: CASSRGRTLNTEAFF. The CDR3 nucleotides are TGTGCCAGCAGTCGGGGACGGACACTGAACACTGAAGCTTTCTTT.

This clonotype was counted between two and nine times. V and J are TRBV6-2 or TRBV6-3 and TRBJ2-1; D gene ambiguous. The CDR3 sequence is 13 residues long. The germline V gene has CDR1 MNHEY and CDR2 SVGEGT. Trimming removed 7 bases from V and 5 bases from J, with 12 bases in between. The CDR3 reads CASTMVYDNEQFF. The CDR3 DNA follows: TGTGCCAGCACCATGGTATATGACAATGAGCAGTTCTTC.

J is TRBJ2-7 and V is TRBV29-1, with a tentative D call TRBD2 (5 bases). V was cut by 4 bases and J by 2 bases, with 12 bases left in between. CDR1 and CDR2 (germline): SQVTM, ANQGSEA. This CDR3 comprises 13 residues. The CDR3 spells CSVGLAGTYEQYF. CDR3 nucleotides: TGCAGCGTTGGGCTAGCCGGGACCTACGAGCAGTACTTC.

This rearrangement joins TRBV20-1 to TRBJ2-3; the D gene could be TRBD1 or TRBD2 (5 bases each). Germline lookup yields CDR1 DFQATT and CDR2 SNEGSKA (reference sequence). With 3 bases removed from V and 5 bases from J, the gap between germline ends came to 15 bases. This CDR3 is built from 14 residues. In DNA, the CDR3 is TGCAGTGCTAGCCGGGATCGAGGGGAAGATACGCAGTATTTT. Protein product: CSASRDRGEDTQYF.

The gene calls are TRBV14 and TRBJ1-6; D ambiguous. The V gene's germline CDR1 is SGHDN and CDR2 FVKESK. Trimming took 3 bases from V and 8 from J, leaving 8 bases between them. This CDR3 is built from 13 residues. The CDR3 spells CASSQMVDSPLHF. The CDR3 DNA is TGTGCCAGCAGCCAGATGGTAGATTCACCCCTCCACTTT.

This chain connects TRBV7-2 to TRBJ2-5; perhaps TRBD2 as D (6 bases). The CDR3 length is 12 residues. Germline V gene sequence: CDR1 SGHTA, CDR2 FQGNSA. Trimming shortened V by 4 bases and J by 11 bases, and 14 bases separated the two germline ends. The CDR3 loop reads CASSYVSREQYF. The CDR3 nucleotides are TGTGCCAGCAGCTATGTATCCCGGGAGCAGTACTTC.

The chain recombines TRBV6-5 with TRBJ1-4; 7 bases map to TRBD1. V lost 5 bases to trimming and J lost 10 bases; unmatched junction nucleotides: 7. Germline V gene sequence: CDR1 MNHEY, CDR2 SVGAGI. This CDR3 contains 13 residues. Written as DNA, the CDR3 is TGTGCCAGCAGTCCGGGACAGTGGACAAAACTGTTTTTT. Translating it yields CASSPGQWTKLFF.

Concerning this clonotype: Sequence at one end of the junction differs from germline and may be a read error. The J gene is TRBJ1-2, the V gene TRBV25-1; D gene ambiguous. This CDR3 region has 12 residues. Germline V gene lookup returns CDR1 MGHDK and CDR2 SYGVNS. The CDR3: CASGDGRDGYTF. The CDR3 DNA follows: TGTGCCAGCGGTGACGGACGTGATGGCTACACCTTC.

Comments on this clonotype: An end of the junction does not agree with germline; a read error may underlie this. J is TRBJ2-3 and V is TRBV12-3 or TRBV12-4; possible D gene TRBD2, 6 bases. The CDR3 length is 16 residues. The CDR3 loop is CASSFAGEEGTDTRYF. The CDR3 DNA follows: TGTGCTAGCAGTTTTGCCGGGGAGGAGGGCACAGATACGCGGTATTTT.

This chain links TRBV4-3 with TRBJ2-3; TRBD1 matches at 9 bases. CDR3 length equals 16 residues. Germline V CDR1 and CDR2: LGHNA, YSLEER. V lost 3 bases, J lost 6 bases, and 10 bases stayed unmatched. The chain's CDR3 is CASSHGDREIWDTQYF. For the CDR3, the DNA is TGCGCCAGCAGCCATGGGGACAGGGAAATTTGGGATACGCAGTATTTT.

V usage is TRBV7-9 and J usage is TRBJ1-4; D is uncertain. The CDR3 extends over 14 amino acids. Germline V CDR1 and CDR2: SEHNR, FQNEAQ (reference sequence). V dropped 2 bases and J dropped 4 bases, with 8 bases sitting between them. CDR3 amino acids: CASSLQSFNEKLFF. The CDR3 coding sequence is TGTGCCAGCAGCTTACAGTCCTTTAATGAAAAACTGTTTTTT. Variable domain in full (rest from reference TRBV7-9 and TRBJ1-4): DTGVSQNPRHKITKRGQNVTFRCDPISEHNRLYWYRQTLGQGPEFLTYFQNEAQLEKSRLLSDRFSAERPKGSFSTLEIQRTEQGDSAMYLCASSLQSFNEKLFFGSGTQLSVL.

The V and J genes are TRBV6-5 and TRBJ1-6, with D tentatively TRBD1 (6 bases). V was clipped by 6 bases and J by 0 bases, with 12 bases between them. Germline V lookup: CDR1 MNHEY, CDR2 SVGAGI. CDR3 length: 16 amino acids. CDR3 sequence: CASRPDSHSYNSPLHF. The CDR3 DNA reads TGTGCCAGCAGACCGGACAGTCACTCCTATAATTCACCCCTCCACTTT.

This clonotype was observed a few times. V and J are TRBV4-1 and TRBJ2-7, with 11 nucleotides matching TRBD2. The V gene end was trimmed by 0 bases and the J gene end by 5 bases; junction bases not matched to a gene: 6. Germline CDR1 and CDR2: MGHRA and YSYEKL. This CDR3 spans 16 amino acids. The CDR3 protein is CASSQETSGAVHEQYF. For the CDR3, the DNA is TGCGCCAGCAGCCAAGAGACTAGCGGGGCCGTCCACGAGCAGTACTTC.

This clonotype has only a few counts. This chain links TRBV6-5 with TRBJ1-2; D unclear. The V and J ends lost 6 bases and 8 bases respectively, with 16 bases between them. The germline CDR1 and CDR2 sequences are MNHEY and SVGAGI. The CDR3 is 13 amino acids. CDR3 nucleotides: TGTGCCAGCAGCGGGAGCTACGCCTGGGGCTACACCTTC. Amino acid sequence: CASSGSYAWGYTF.

The sample holds a few counts of this clonotype. This chain uses TRBV7-9 with TRBJ1-4, with D unclear. CDR3 length equals 12 residues. Looked up from germline, CDR1 is SEHNR and CDR2 is FQNEAQ (reference sequence). With 3 bases removed from V and 8 bases from J, the gap between germline ends came to 7 bases. In DNA form, the CDR3 reads TGTGCCAGCAGCTTTAACCGCGAAAAACTGTTTTTT. Translating gives CASSFNREKLFF.